What follows are 19 T cell receptor beta chains derived from one specimen sequenced in a study of CXCR3-negative and CXCR3-positive naive CD8 T cells. The study, taken as a whole, reports: CXCR3-positive naive cells had more hydrophobic TRB CDR3s than CXCR3-negative naive cells.

Antigen specificity for these receptors is unknown. cDNA libraries for TRB were generated by 5' RACE incorporating UMI labels. Each CDR3 protein gets one entry in TCRdb, which reprocessed the 5' RACE reads and gives no DNA. Recorded for this sample: approximately 100,000 distinct CDR3 sequences. Material: naive CXCR3+ CD8+ T cells from blood. Noted subset: CD45RO-CCR7+CD27+CD95- naive CD8+ T cells expressing CXCR3 (TNR3+). These receptors all come from a human donor in good health. Some clones in this sample may be carry-over from other donors' samples.

The CDR3 sequence: CASSLAPGPYTGELFF. The genes are TRBV7-9 and TRBJ2-2; without DNA, the TCRdb call of TRBD1 cannot be checked. The CDR3 totals 16 residues. Germline-derived CDR1 and CDR2 are SEHNR and FQNEAQ (reference sequence).

This chain links TRBV7-9 with TRBJ2-7. The CDR3 sequence is 14 residues long. From germline, CDR1 is SEHNR and CDR2 FQNEAQ (reference sequence). CDR3 protein: CASSLGPGTYEQYF.

The genes are TRBV30 and TRBJ2-1; TCRdb returns TRBD2, unconfirmable since there is no DNA. In germline, CDR1 is GTSNPN, CDR2 SVGIG (reference sequence). The CDR3 is 12 amino acids. This CDR3 is CAWSLEVNEQFF.

The gene calls are TRBV12-5 and TRBJ1-5. This CDR3 comprises 13 residues. From germline, CDR1 is LGHNT and CDR2 FRNRAP. CDR3 sequence reads: CASGPGLNQPQHF.

The V gene is TRBV20-1, the J gene TRBJ2-7; absent DNA, TCRdb's TRBD2 call cannot be checked. The CDR3 runs 15 residues. Germline V gene lookup returns CDR1 DFQATT and CDR2 SNEGSKA (reference sequence). CDR3 sequence: CSASRGLAGPYEQYF.

The chain joins TRBV5-6 to TRBJ2-1. CDR3 size: 16 residues. Germline assignment: CDR1 SGHDT and CDR2 YYEEEE. The CDR3 region is CASSSPRREVYNEQFF.

The chain couples TRBV7-6 to TRBJ1-5; TCRdb outputs TRBD1, but without DNA this stays unchecked. CDR3 length: 14 residues. The germline gives CDR1 SGHVS, CDR2 FNYEAQ. CDR3 in amino acids: CASSADRGLGPQHF.

V is TRBV11-1 and J is TRBJ2-3. The CDR3 sequence is 12 residues long. Germline assignment: CDR1 SGHAT and CDR2 FQDESV (reference sequence). The CDR3 here is CASSLGQDTQYF.

The rearrangement joins TRBV5-6 to TRBJ2-2. Germline CDR1 and CDR2: SGHDT and YYEEEE. The CDR3 runs to 14 residues. The CDR3 loop reads CASSLDVDTGELFF.

The V call is TRBV4-1, the J call TRBJ2-1. Germline lookup yields CDR1 MGHRA and CDR2 YSYEKL. This CDR3 is built from 13 residues. The chain's CDR3 is CASSHEPYDEQFF.

The V gene is TRBV29-1, the J gene TRBJ1-2. Germline CDR1 and CDR2: SQVTM and ANQGSEA. This CDR3 is built from 11 residues. CDR3 protein: CSVVLTYGYTF.

The chain links TRBV12-3 or TRBV12-4 to TRBJ1-1; TCRdb indicates TRBD1, and absent DNA this call remains unverified. The CDR3 consists of 14 residues. CDR3 sequence reads: CASKRQGMNTEAFF.

The chain combines TRBV5-1 with TRBJ2-2; the TCRdb call, TRBD1, lacks DNA for checking. This CDR3 contains 15 residues. The germline V gene has CDR1 SGHRS and CDR2 YFSETQ. The CDR3 sequence is CASNRDRDVAGELFF. The complete variable domain, with remaining parts taken from reference TRBV5-1 and TRBJ2-2, reads KAGVTQTPRYLIKTRGQQVTLSCSPISGHRSVSWYQQTPGQGLQFLFEYFSETQRNKGNFPGRFSGRQFSNSRSEMNVSTLELGDSALYLCASNRDRDVAGELFFGEGSRLTVL.

This chain joins TRBV7-6 and TRBJ2-2. CDR1 is SGHVS and CDR2 is FNYEAQ in the germline V gene. The CDR3 has 13 residues. The CDR3 here is CASSLYTTGELFF.

The chain employs TRBV7-2 and TRBJ2-7; the D gene TCRdb calls, TRBD2, cannot be checked with no DNA. CDR1 and CDR2 (germline): SGHTA, FQGNSA. The CDR3 contains 13 residues. The CDR3 sequence is CASRASGSPEQYF.

This CDR3 reads CASTPSHSIGTEAFF. The rearrangement links TRBV7-2 to TRBJ1-1. Germline assignment: CDR1 SGHTA and CDR2 FQGNSA. The CDR3 loop spans 15 amino acids.

CDR3: CASSPGTSTGELFF. The V gene is TRBV7-3, the J gene TRBJ2-2; without DNA, the TCRdb call of TRBD2 cannot be checked. CDR3 length: 14 residues. The germline V gene has CDR1 SGHTA and CDR2 FQGTGA.

The chain has TRBV4-2 and TRBJ2-1; TCRdb picks TRBD2, but there is no DNA to check that call. CDR3 length: 20 residues. CDR1 and CDR2 from the germline V gene are LGHNA and YNFKEQ. CDR3 in amino acids: CASSPGTGTSGTRTYNEQFF.

The chain joins TRBV3-1 to TRBJ2-1; TCRdb's D call, TRBD2, is unchecked because there is no DNA. The CDR3 covers 16 residues. Germline assignment: CDR1 LGHDT and CDR2 YNNKEL (reference sequence). The CDR3 region is CASSQSPGGGYNEQFF.